This is a list of T cell receptor beta chains from one sample in a study of Graves' ophthalmopathy and Graves' hyperthyroidism. MiXCR, run by TCRdb on the multiplex PCR reads, gives a single entry per CDR3 protein. The sample holds 650,000 to 900,000 distinct CDR3 sequences, 40% seen once. The sequenced sample was peripheral blood. These receptors came from an adult man with Graves' ophthalmopathy. The CDR3 runs from the conserved cysteine through the conserved F or W. Each record gives: CDR3 protein, J gene, CDR3 length, V gene.

CDR3aa: CSVDGGQGQGYTF
j_gene: TRBJ1-2
len: 13
v_gene: TRBV29-1

CDR3aa: CASSKDEWKPQHF
j_gene: TRBJ1-5
len: 13
v_gene: TRBV6-6

CDR3aa: CASSPSGGDETQYF
j_gene: TRBJ2-5
len: 14
v_gene: TRBV12-3/TRBV12-4

CDR3aa: CASSEQSFGKLFF
j_gene: TRBJ1-4
len: 13
v_gene: TRBV10-1

CDR3aa: CSVEGGGERQYF
j_gene: TRBJ2-7
len: 12
v_gene: TRBV29-1

CDR3aa: CASSRPGTQTGGYTF
j_gene: TRBJ1-2
len: 15
v_gene: TRBV19

CDR3aa: CASSLPGTVTNYGYTF
j_gene: TRBJ1-2
len: 16
v_gene: TRBV11-1

CDR3aa: CASSQGTSGRSHEQYF
j_gene: TRBJ2-7
len: 16
v_gene: TRBV7-9

CDR3aa: CASSLPVFSSGYTF
j_gene: TRBJ1-2
len: 14
v_gene: TRBV7-2

CDR3aa: CSARTGLGYGYTF
j_gene: TRBJ1-2
len: 13
v_gene: TRBV20-1

CDR3aa: CSAIRDRLNTGELFF
j_gene: TRBJ2-2
len: 15
v_gene: TRBV20-1

CDR3aa: CASSISVNTEAFF
j_gene: TRBJ1-1
len: 13
v_gene: TRBV19

CDR3aa: CASIPVGGETQYF
j_gene: TRBJ2-5
len: 13
v_gene: TRBV19

CDR3aa: CASRRGSTDYEQYF
j_gene: TRBJ2-7
len: 14
v_gene: TRBV2

CDR3aa: CASGGWRGGRHEQYF
j_gene: TRBJ2-7
len: 15
v_gene: TRBV5-6

CDR3aa: CSVDRSVGISYNEQYF
j_gene: TRBJ2-7
len: 16
v_gene: TRBV29-1

CDR3aa: CASQGVGTEAFF
j_gene: TRBJ1-1
len: 12
v_gene: TRBV10-1

CDR3aa: CATSSGTERDTQYF
j_gene: NA
len: 14
v_gene: TRBV24-1

CDR3aa: CASIYLCSVAADEKLFF
j_gene: TRBJ1-4
len: 17
v_gene: TRBV25-1

CDR3aa: CSARAPGQFWNSPLHF
j_gene: TRBJ1-6
len: 16
v_gene: TRBV20-1

CDR3aa: CASSEKTEVQETQYF
j_gene: TRBJ2-5
len: 15
v_gene: TRBV2

CDR3aa: CASGGPGTRGYTF
j_gene: TRBJ1-2
len: 13
v_gene: TRBV2

CDR3aa: CASNQIAGGRYEQYF
j_gene: TRBJ2-7
len: 15
v_gene: TRBV7-9

CDR3aa: CASSAHSGQGAGELFF
j_gene: TRBJ2-2
len: 16
v_gene: TRBV7-9

CDR3aa: CSATGGGSEKLFF
j_gene: TRBJ1-4
len: 13
v_gene: TRBV20-1

CDR3aa: CASSLGRGHYGYTF
j_gene: TRBJ1-2
len: 14
v_gene: TRBV2

CDR3aa: CASSLEGVGANVLTF
j_gene: TRBJ2-6
len: 15
v_gene: TRBV5-1

CDR3aa: CSDSAGELFF
j_gene: TRBJ2-2
len: 10
v_gene: TRBV29-1

CDR3aa: CASSIGGATDTQYF
j_gene: TRBJ2-3
len: 14
v_gene: TRBV19

CDR3aa: CASSQNYNPPLHF
j_gene: TRBJ1-6
len: 13
v_gene: TRBV14

CDR3aa: CASSLGLAFAYEQYF
j_gene: TRBJ2-7
len: 15
v_gene: TRBV7-2

CDR3aa: CASSLAGGRIGTQYF
j_gene: TRBJ2-5
len: 15
v_gene: TRBV7-2

CDR3aa: CASRQGDQPQHF
j_gene: TRBJ1-5
len: 12
v_gene: TRBV25-1